A selection of T cell receptor beta chains follows, all from one sample in a study of T cell changes during pregnancy in multiple sclerosis. Clones were read by immunoSEQ multiplex PCR, and TCRdb kept only the in-frame ones, dropping some. Here the sample spans fewer than 110,000 clones, roughly nine tenths being singletons. The starting material was peripheral blood, obtained after pregnancy. The source of these receptors is a female donor with multiple sclerosis, enrolled in a pregnancy study. Each CDR3 is given with its conserved first and last residue. Each record gives: V gene, D gene, clone size, J gene, CDR3 protein, CDR3 DNA. A D gene is named only where the DNA matches it firmly. Size values are once, few and many counts, or a class for expanded clones, and some rows have none.

V: TRBV10-1; D: -; size: -; J: TRBJ2-1; CDR3: CASGAYNEQFF; DNA: TGCGCCAGCGGGGCGTACAATGAGCAGTTCTTC
V: TRBV4-3; D: TRBD2; size: -; J: TRBJ2-7; CDR3: CASSQDGGGPDEQYF; DNA: TGCGCCAGCAGCCAAGATGGGGGAGGGCCTGACGAGCAGTACTTC
V: TRBV7-2; D: -; size: -; J: TRBJ2-2; CDR3: CASSSIPGELFF; DNA: TGTGCCAGCAGCTCAATCCCCGGGGAGCTGTTTTTT
V: TRBV7-9; D: -; size: -; J: TRBJ1-2; CDR3: CASSPGLVYGYTF; DNA: TGTGCCAGCAGCCCAGGGCTGGTCTATGGCTACACCTTC
V: TRBV18; D: -; size: -; J: TRBJ1-4; CDR3: CASSPRSEKLFF; DNA: TGTGCCAGCTCACCGCGGTCCGAAAAACTGTTTTTT
V: TRBV7-6; D: -; size: once; J: TRBJ2-1; CDR3: CASSLRSGALSYNEQFF; DNA: TGTGCCAGCAGCTTAAGGTCAGGGGCCCTCTCCTACAATGAGCAGTTCTTC
V: TRBV20-1; D: -; size: -; J: TRBJ1-1; CDR3: CSARGAFF; DNA: TGCAGTGCCCGGGGGGCTTTCTTT
V: TRBV7-9; D: TRBD1; size: -; J: TRBJ1-2; CDR3: CASSLDRDRDYGGYTF; DNA: TGTGCCAGCAGCCTGGACCGGGACAGGGATTATGGTGGCTACACCTTC
V: TRBV29-1; D: TRBD1; size: -; J: TRBJ2-7; CDR3: CSGGQSPYEQYF; DNA: TGCAGCGGGGGACAGTCACCCTACGAGCAGTACTTC
V: TRBV7-3; D: -; size: once; J: TRBJ2-1; CDR3: CASSLDTTGTQFF; DNA: TGTGCCAGCAGCTTAGATACCACCGGGACTCAGTTCTTC
V: TRBV5-1; D: TRBD1; size: -; J: TRBJ2-2; CDR3: CASSLGRGPNTGELFF; DNA: TGCGCCAGCAGCTTGGGTAGGGGGCCGAACACCGGGGAGCTGTTTTTT
V: TRBV7-3; D: TRBD2; size: once; J: TRBJ2-3; CDR3: CASSLTKTSGSNLDTQYF; DNA: TGTGCCAGCAGCTTAACGAAGACTAGCGGGAGCAATTTGGATACGCAGTATTTT
V: TRBV5-6; D: -; size: many; J: TRBJ1-1; CDR3: CASSPLRVNTEAFF; DNA: TGTGCCAGCAGCCCCCTACGGGTGAACACTGAAGCTTTCTTT
V: TRBV11-1; D: -; size: -; J: TRBJ2-5; CDR3: CASSPGGTPRRETQYF; DNA: TGTGCCAGCAGCCCCGGGGGGACACCCAGGAGAGAGACCCAGTACTTC
V: TRBV27; D: TRBD2; size: -; J: TRBJ2-1; CDR3: CASGPAGVSYNEQFF; DNA: TGTGCCAGCGGGCCAGCGGGGGTCTCCTACAATGAGCAGTTCTTC
V: TRBV27; D: TRBD1; size: -; J: TRBJ2-4; CDR3: CASRLTGVLTKNIQYF; DNA: TGTGCCAGCAGATTGACAGGGGTCTTGACCAAAAACATTCAGTACTTC
V: TRBV4-3; D: -; size: once; J: TRBJ2-1; CDR3: CASSQGAGLPNEQRQFF; DNA: TGCGCCAGCAGCCAAGGCGCAGGGCTACCCAATGAGCAAAGACAGTTCTTC
V: TRBV18; D: TRBD2; size: -; J: TRBJ2-7; CDR3: CASSPGLAGGYYEQYF; DNA: TGTGCCAGCTCACCAGGCCTAGCGGGAGGTTACTACGAGCAGTACTTC
V: TRBV9; D: -; size: -; J: TRBJ2-5; CDR3: CASSVEPGLFKTQYF; DNA: TGTGCCAGCAGCGTAGAACCCGGACTATTCAAGACCCAGTACTTC
V: TRBV5-8; D: -; size: -; J: TRBJ1-4; CDR3: CASSLAGTRGEKLFF; DNA: TGTGCCAGCAGCTTGGCCGGGACCCGGGGGGAAAAACTGTTTTTT
V: TRBV5-5; D: -; size: -; J: TRBJ2-7; CDR3: CASSLAHSRGAYEQYF; DNA: TGTGCCAGCAGCTTGGCCCACTCCAGGGGGGCCTACGAGCAGTACTTC
V: TRBV6-5; D: -; size: -; J: TRBJ1-5; CDR3: CASSLRGYSNQPQHF; DNA: TGTGCCAGCAGCCTCCGGGGGTATAGCAATCAGCCCCAGCATTTT
V: TRBV9; D: -; size: -; J: TRBJ2-2; CDR3: CASSLRGGAPHTGELFF; DNA: TGTGCCAGCAGCCTTAGAGGGGGGGCCCCGCATACCGGGGAGCTGTTTTTT
V: TRBV9; D: TRBD1; size: -; J: TRBJ2-2; CDR3: CASSVAWDRGRGELFF; DNA: TGTGCCAGCAGCGTAGCATGGGACAGGGGCCGAGGGGAGCTGTTTTTT